These T cell receptor beta chains were read from a single sample in a study of CXCR3-negative and CXCR3-positive naive CD8 T cells. Each CDR3 protein gets one entry in TCRdb, which reprocessed the 5' RACE reads and gives no DNA. The sample table includes more than 80,000 distinct CDR3 sequences. The sequenced sample was naive CXCR3+ CD8+ T cells from blood. These TCRs come from a human donor in good health. Some clones in this sample may be carry-over from other donors' samples. The CDR3 runs from the conserved cysteine through the conserved F or W.

j_gene | v_gene | CDR3aa
TRBJ2-7 | TRBV6-2/TRBV6-3 | CASRGLGEQYF
TRBJ2-7 | TRBV5-1 | CASSSRDSAYEQYF
TRBJ2-5 | TRBV12-3/TRBV12-4 | CASSLAGYETQYF
TRBJ2-7 | TRBV10-2 | CASSPGSLYEQYF
TRBJ1-5 | TRBV19 | CASSPVEFGNQPQHF
TRBJ1-1 | TRBV20-1 | CSARSSGTGRRGDTEAFF
TRBJ2-3 | TRBV18 | CASSPPVYSVTDTQYF
TRBJ1-1 | TRBV29-1 | CSVEGGAVNVEAEAFF
TRBJ1-5 | TRBV7-9 | CASSLDWSNQPQHF
TRBJ1-1 | TRBV2 | CASSDRGGKAEAFF
TRBJ1-5 | TRBV12-5 | CASSTGIGNQPQHF
TRBJ2-1 | TRBV6-5 | CASSYSLGYNEQFF
TRBJ2-1 | TRBV7-3 | CASNVGQYYNEQFF
TRBJ1-4 | TRBV7-9 | CASSLLPGQQPATNEKLFF
TRBJ2-3 | TRBV28 | CASSLTLAGTSTDTQYF
TRBJ1-2 | TRBV7-9 | CASSSEEVQGYGYTF
TRBJ2-5 | TRBV9 | CASSVETSGSSETQYF
TRBJ2-1 | TRBV5-1 | CASSLDGGLDEQFF
TRBJ2-4 | TRBV12-3/TRBV12-4 | CASRLGQGDIIPHENIQYF
TRBJ2-3 | TRBV29-1 | CSVGGLAGVADTQYF
TRBJ1-1 | TRBV6-6 | CASSYSLEGPGLRAFF
TRBJ2-1 | TRBV9 | CASNGQDNYNEQFF